The 24 T cell receptor beta chains below all came from one sample that was sequenced in a study of metastatic and nonmetastatic thyroid tumors (dated by TCRdb to 2018 to 2021). The receptor library was made with PCR. The data were produced on an Illumina HiSeq 4000. TCRdb reprocessing: public reads trimmed at Q25 with fastp, clones called with MiXCR, in-frame beta chains kept. The sample table records 25,000 to 30,000 clones; 3.7% of these occur just once. The leading ten clones occupy under 4% of the sample. None of the patients had been given any treatment before thyroid surgery. Sequencing was performed on blood. Receptors were obtained from a male donor with papillary thyroid cancer or a benign thyroid nodule (not recorded which). Some clones in this sample may be carry-over from other donors' samples.

The chain employs TRBV6-1 and TRBJ2-1; tentatively, D is TRBD2 (6 bases). V dropped 6 bases and J dropped 0 bases, with 12 bases sitting between them. Looked up from germline, CDR1 is MNHNS and CDR2 is SASEGT. The CDR3 sequence is 15 residues long. Here the CDR3 reads CASSPTRSSYNEQFF. DNA for the CDR3: TGTGCCAGCAGCCCGACTAGGAGCTCCTACAATGAGCAGTTCTTC.

The chain employs TRBV6-2 or TRBV6-3 and TRBJ1-3, with a weak D call TRBD1 (5 bases). CDR3 size: 15 residues. Germline CDR1 reads MNHEY; CDR2 reads SVGEGT. Trimming cost V 5 bases and J 0 bases, with 11 bases left between them. CDR3 residues: CASSVRQRSGNTIYF. The CDR3 nucleotides are TGTGCCAGCAGTGTCCGACAGCGCTCTGGAAACACCATATATTTT.

In the case of this clone: One base away lies a much larger clone, so this may be a sequencing read error. The CDR3 ends on some other residue instead of the conserved phenylalanine or tryptophan, so this is likely a read error. The rearrangement uses TRBV20-1 and TRBJ2-7; D is undetermined. The CDR3 spans 12 residues. Per the germline V gene, CDR1 is DFQATT and CDR2 is SNEGSKA (reference sequence). Trimming stripped 2 bases from V and 6 bases from J, with 11 bases between. DNA for the CDR3: TGCAGTGCTAGAAATGGGCCGGTCGAGCAGTACCTC. This translates into CSARNGPVEQYL.

This clone was found a few times. V gene TRBV27 combines with J gene TRBJ2-7, with 10 bases identical to TRBD1. Germline assignment: CDR1 MNHEY and CDR2 SMNVEV (reference sequence). This CDR3 has 15 residues. J lost 5 bases, V lost 4 bases, and 8 bases had no gene match. The CDR3: CASSSRDRGGHEQYF. CDR3 nucleotides: TGTGCCAGCAGTTCCAGGGACAGGGGTGGCCACGAGCAGTACTTC.

This clone was counted many times. The chain employs TRBV20-1 and TRBJ2-7; the match to TRBD1 covers 9 bases. Germline V lookup: CDR1 DFQATT, CDR2 SNEGSKA (reference sequence). This CDR3 has 11 residues. CDR3 in DNA: TGCAGAACCGGGACAGGGAACGAGCAGTACTTC. It specifies CRTGTGNEQYF.

This clone has at least ten counts. The chain couples TRBV7-9 to TRBJ1-1; D is perhaps TRBD1 (5 bases). V was pared by 5 bases and J by 8 bases, with 9 bases between. The CDR3 has 11 residues. Germline V CDR1 and CDR2: SEHNR, FQNEAQ (reference sequence). The CDR3 loop reads CASSNAGEAFF. The CDR3 coding sequence is TGTGCCAGCAGCAACGCAGGGGAAGCTTTCTTT.

The chain has TRBV6-2 or TRBV6-3 and TRBJ1-2; maybe TRBD1 (6 bases). Germline assignment: CDR1 MNHEY and CDR2 SVGEGT. This CDR3 region has 16 residues. With 7 bases removed from V and 4 bases from J, the gap between germline ends came to 22 bases. Here the CDR3 DNA reads TGTGCCAGCATCCCAGTAACGGGGACATGGGTCTATGGCTACACCTTC. Amino acid sequence: CASIPVTGTWVYGYTF.

By share of the sample, this clone is medium-sized. CDR3 DNA sequence: TGCGCCAGCCGGCGCGGGGCCGGCCAGCCCAATGAGCAGTTCTTC. This encodes CASRRGAGQPNEQFF. The chain recombines TRBV5-1 with TRBJ2-1; D is perhaps TRBD2 (6 bases). Trimming removed 7 bases at V and 6 bases at J, with 20 bases between. Germline CDR1 is SGHRS and CDR2 is YFSETQ. CDR3 length equals 15 residues.

This clone was counted many times. The chain uses TRBV20-1 and TRBJ2-7; D not resolved. Trimming cost V 3 bases and J 1 base, with 10 bases left between them. CDR1 DFQATT and CDR2 SNEGSKA come from the germline V gene (reference sequence). The CDR3 has 13 residues. The CDR3 protein is CSARALKSYEQYF. Here the CDR3 DNA reads TGCAGTGCTAGGGCTCTGAAGTCCTACGAGCAGTACTTC.

This clone was observed at least ten times. The chain uses TRBV19 and TRBJ2-4, with D perhaps TRBD1 (5 bases). The CDR3 covers 18 residues. V dropped 4 bases and J dropped 0 bases, with 19 bases sitting between them. CDR1 and CDR2 (germline): LNHDA, SQIVND (reference sequence). In DNA form, the CDR3 reads TGTGCCAGTAGTAAAGACAGAGTGGATCTACTAGCCAAAAACATTCAGTACTTC. This codes for CASSKDRVDLLAKNIQYF.

J is TRBJ1-5 and V is TRBV10-2; a possible D gene is TRBD1 (5 bases). Germline V lookup: CDR1 WSHSY, CDR2 SAAADI. CDR3 size: 13 residues. V was cut by 7 bases and J by 13 bases, with 20 bases left in between. CDR3 sequence (DNA): TGCGCCAGCAAGCTAGCAGGGAATCAGCATCAGCATTTT. Protein sequence: CASKLAGNQHQHF.

This chain joins TRBV6-1 and TRBJ1-3, with D unresolved. Germline V gene lookup returns CDR1 MNHNS and CDR2 SASEGT. CDR3 size: 18 residues. The CDR3 bases are TGTGCAGCAGTGAAGATGGAGCGGGTACTAAGCTCTGGAAACACCATATATTTT. The encoded protein is CAAVKMERVLSSGNTIYF.

This clone turned up a few times. J is TRBJ2-3 and V is TRBV12-3 or TRBV12-4; TRBD1 or TRBD2 may be the D gene (6 bases each). The CDR3 spans 13 residues. V shed 6 bases and J shed 2 bases, with 9 bases lying between them. CDR3 bases: TGTGCCAGCAGCGGGGGCTACACAGATACGCAGTATTTT. This gives the protein CASSGGYTDTQYF.

Many counts were recorded for this clone. This may be a read error: a much more frequent sequence differs by one nucleotide. The chain has TRBV4-1 and TRBJ2-6, with a possible D match to TRBD1 (5 bases). Looked up from germline, CDR1 is MGHRA and CDR2 is YSYEKL. The CDR3 is 16 residues long. CDR3 sequence: CTSSQGSGSGANVLTF. The DNA of the CDR3 is TGCACCAGCAGCCAAGGCTCAGGGTCCGGGGCCAACGTCCTGACTTTC.

In this sample, this clone is medium-sized. The rearrangement links TRBV27 to TRBJ2-5; D may correspond to TRBD1 or TRBD2 (6 bases each). Germline CDR1 reads MNHEY; CDR2 reads SMNVEV (reference sequence). This CDR3 has 13 amino acids. Trimming left V 3 bases short and J 7 bases short, with 12 bases between. CDR3 DNA: TGTGCCAGCAGTTTGGGGGGCGCGGGGACCCAGTACTTC. Translating gives CASSLGGAGTQYF.

This clone was found many times. The gene calls are TRBV4-2 and TRBJ1-5, with a weak D call TRBD1 (5 bases). CDR3 length: 14 residues. Between the trimmed V and J ends, which lost 4 bases and 6 bases, there was a span of 13 bases. The germline gives CDR1 LGHNA, CDR2 YNFKEQ. DNA of the CDR3: TGTGCCAGCAGCCTCGTCAGGGAGGCTCAGCCCCAGCATTTT. Protein sequence: CASSLVREAQPQHF.

By sample fraction, this clone is medium-sized (0.01 to 0.1%). The V gene is TRBV6-1, the J gene TRBJ2-5; 7 bases are a match to TRBD1. The V segment lost 5 bases and the J segment 4 bases; nucleotides outside the gene matches: 10. In germline, CDR1 is MNHNS, CDR2 SASEGT. The CDR3 runs to 15 residues. CDR3 DNA: TGTGCCAGCAGTACCCAGACAGGGTCCCCAGAGACCCAGTACTTC. This encodes CASSTQTGSPETQYF.

This clone was seen a handful of times. An end of the junction differs from the germline gene, which may be a read error. This chain uses TRBV4-1 with TRBJ2-1, with a weak D call TRBD1 (6 bases). Germline loops: CDR1 MGHRA, CDR2 YSYEKL. The length of the CDR3 is 17 residues. The DNA for the CDR3 is TGCGCCCGCAGCCAACCAAGCGTGGCAGGGGTGGGGAATGAGCAGTTCTTC. Translated: CARSQPSVAGVGNEQFF.

This clone was picked up many times. The V call is TRBV9, the J call TRBJ1-5; 9 nucleotides line up with TRBD1. J lost 5 bases, V lost 3 bases, and 6 bases had no gene match. Germline V gives CDR1 SGDLS, CDR2 YYNGEE. This CDR3 has 15 residues. The CDR3: CASSEGQGYDQPQHF. In DNA form, the CDR3 reads TGTGCCAGCAGCGAGGGACAGGGTTACGATCAGCCCCAGCATTTT.

V gene TRBV7-3 combines with J gene TRBJ1-3, with D perhaps TRBD1 (5 bases). Germline-derived CDR1 and CDR2 are SGHTA and FQGTGA. The CDR3 runs to 15 residues. V lost 6 bases and J lost 6, with 18 bases in between. The CDR3 DNA sequence: TGTGCCAGCAGTGGGAGCGGGGGTTACGTAAACACCATATATTTT. It codes for CASSGSGGYVNTIYF.

The genes are TRBV11-3 and TRBJ2-3, with 8 nucleotides matching TRBD1. Germline V gene lookup returns CDR1 SGHNT and CDR2 YENEEA. The CDR3 length is 14 residues. Trimming at V came to 7 bases and at J to 0 bases, leaving 3 bases not matched to a gene. The chain's CDR3 is CASTRQGSTDTQYF. In DNA form, the CDR3 reads TGTGCCAGCACCAGACAGGGGAGCACAGATACGCAGTATTTT.

The rearrangement uses TRBV6-1 and TRBJ1-5; weak D call: TRBD1 (5 bases). V was trimmed by 5 bases and J by 3 bases, leaving 11 bases between them. Germline lookup yields CDR1 MNHNS and CDR2 SASEGT. The CDR3 has 14 residues. In DNA, the CDR3 is TGTGCCAGCAGTCCGACAGTGCACAATCAGCCCCAGCATTTT. It specifies CASSPTVHNQPQHF.

By proportion, this clone is medium-sized. The genes are TRBV6-1 and TRBJ1-1; D uncertain. The CDR3 totals 15 residues. The germline V and J ends were trimmed by 1 base and 4 bases, with 13 bases remaining between them. Per germline, CDR1 MNHNS and CDR2 SASEGT. The CDR3 protein is CASSEVPGGITEAFF. For the CDR3, the DNA is TGTGCCAGCAGTGAAGTCCCAGGCGGGATCACTGAAGCTTTCTTT.

This clone was detected a few times. This rearrangement joins TRBV20-1 to TRBJ2-2, with D maybe TRBD2 (5 bases). In germline, CDR1 is DFQATT, CDR2 SNEGSKA (reference sequence). The germline V and J ends were trimmed by 5 bases and 4 bases, with 14 bases remaining between them. The CDR3 contains 14 residues. In nucleotides, the CDR3 is TGCAGTGCTGGGCCGGACTCGATCACCGGGGAGCTGTTTTTT. Its translation is CSAGPDSITGELFF.